Below, 28 T cell receptor beta chains from the same sample are listed, as sequenced in a study of T-cell memory formation after mild COVID-19. TCRdb re-derived calls from the 5' RACE reads in MiXCR, one entry per CDR3 protein. The sample has about 270,000 distinct CDR3 sequences; 15% to 20% are singletons. The sample was PBMCs or a T cell subset sorted from them (not recorded which). The receptors derive from a young man who had mild COVID-19 (a few samples of this study predate the infection). Cell type and time point are not known.

The sample holds a few counts of this clonotype. The chain uses TRBV7-9 and TRBJ1-4; perhaps TRBD1 as D (6 bases). CDR3 length: 15 amino acids. Trimming cost V 5 bases and J 2 bases, with 12 bases left between them. From germline, CDR1 is SEHNR and CDR2 FQNEAQ (reference sequence). CDR3 nucleotide sequence: TGTGCCAGCAGCCCCGGACAGCCTACTAATGAAAAACTGTTTTTT. Protein product: CASSPGQPTNEKLFF.

This clonotype turned up a few times. The rearrangement links TRBV5-1 to TRBJ2-3; D gene ambiguous. The CDR3 has 13 residues. Trimming cost V 4 bases and J 1 base, with 7 bases left between them. CDR1 and CDR2 (germline): SGHRS, YFSETQ. CDR3 in amino acids: CASSRTRTDTQYF. The DNA for the CDR3 is TGCGCCAGCAGCCGAACACGCACAGATACGCAGTATTTT.

This clonotype was seen a handful of times. This chain joins TRBV7-8 and TRBJ2-6; D remains unclear. V gave up 3 bases and J gave up 3 bases, with 12 bases separating them. CDR1 and CDR2 (germline): SGHVS, FQNEAQ. The CDR3 runs 16 residues. CDR3: CASSLSRNHGANVLTF. CDR3 DNA sequence: TGTGCCAGCAGCTTGTCACGGAACCATGGGGCCAACGTCCTGACTTTC.

This clonotype has a handful of counts. The chain's CDR3 is CASSLSRDPYGYTF. CDR3 DNA sequence: TGTGCCAGCAGTTTATCCAGGGATCCCTATGGCTACACCTTC. The chain carries TRBV27 and TRBJ1-2; D might be TRBD1 (5 bases). Deletions cut 0 bases from V and 4 bases from J, with 9 bases between. The V gene's germline CDR1 is MNHEY and CDR2 SMNVEV (reference sequence). The CDR3 is 14 residues long.

This clonotype was seen a handful of times. V and J are TRBV2 and TRBJ2-1; TRBD2 agrees at 14 bases. Trimming removed 6 bases from V and 8 bases from J; junction bases left unmatched: 6. Germline V CDR1 and CDR2: SNHLY, FYNNEI. CDR3 length: 15 amino acids. The chain's CDR3 is CASSPTGLAGDEQFF. CDR3 in DNA: TGTGCCAGCAGCCCCACGGGACTAGCGGGGGATGAGCAGTTCTTC.

This clonotype was observed a few times. This chain connects TRBV6-1 to TRBJ1-1; no firm D call. Trimming took off 8 bases at V and 10 bases at J, with 11 bases between the two ends. CDR1 is MNHNS and CDR2 is SASEGT in the germline V gene. This CDR3 region has 10 residues. The CDR3 sequence: CASWRVGAFF. The CDR3 DNA follows: TGTGCCAGCTGGCGGGTCGGAGCTTTCTTT.

The CDR3 spells CASSPLGLVTGELFF. DNA for the CDR3: TGTGCCAGCAGCCCCCTTGGGCTAGTCACCGGGGAGCTGTTTTTT. The J gene is TRBJ2-2, the V gene TRBV11-2; D ambiguous. CDR3 length: 15 residues. Germline V gene data show CDR1 as SGHAT and CDR2 as FQNNGV. V dropped 5 bases and J dropped 4 bases, with 14 bases sitting between them.

This clonotype was counted only a few times. The chain joins TRBV7-2 to TRBJ2-5; tentative D call: TRBD2 (6 bases). Looked up from germline, CDR1 is SGHTA and CDR2 is FQGNSA. There are 13 residues in the CDR3. V lost 2 bases to trimming and J lost 8 bases, with 12 bases between them. The CDR3 coding sequence is TGTGCCAGCAGCTTACTCCCAGCGGGTACCCAGTACTTC. Its protein is CASSLLPAGTQYF.

The sample holds a few counts of this clonotype. J is TRBJ1-4 and V is TRBV2; D unresolved. The CDR3 has 13 amino acids. Germline CDR1 SNHLY, CDR2 FYNNEI. Deletions cut 7 bases from V and 8 bases from J, with 14 bases between. DNA of the CDR3: TGTGCCAGCATCTATGGGAGAGGCGAAAAACTGTTTTTT. The encoded protein is CASIYGRGEKLFF.

In its sample, this clonotype was seen a few times. V usage is TRBV10-3 and J usage is TRBJ2-2; D is tentatively TRBD1 or TRBD2 (6 bases each). V lost 4 bases and J 4 bases, leaving 19 bases between the germline ends. Germline V lookup: CDR1 ENHRY, CDR2 SYGVKD. There are 17 residues in the CDR3. Here the CDR3 reads CAISGGAGHTGTGELFF. CDR3 nucleotides: TGTGCCATCAGTGGGGGGGCAGGTCATACGGGCACCGGGGAGCTGTTTTTT.

The chain carries TRBV7-6 and TRBJ2-7; 7 bases agree with TRBD1. Trimming took 5 bases from V and 4 from J; bases not matched to a gene: 8. The CDR3 consists of 14 residues. CDR1 is SGHVS, CDR2 FNYEAQ, per germline. The CDR3: CASSPFGTAYEQYF. CDR3 in DNA: TGTGCCAGCAGCCCCTTTGGGACAGCTTACGAGCAGTACTTC.

The genes are TRBV7-8 and TRBJ2-3; D possibly corresponds to TRBD1 (6 bases). Looked up from germline, CDR1 is SGHVS and CDR2 is FQNEAQ. This CDR3 is 13 amino acids long. V lost 9 bases, J lost 3 bases, and 13 bases lay in between. The CDR3 nucleotides read TGTGCCAGTAAACTAGGGGGAACAGATACGCAGTATTTT. As protein: CASKLGGTDTQYF.

In this sample, this clonotype turned up a few times. The chain carries TRBV5-1 and TRBJ1-1, with a tentative D call TRBD1 (5 bases). Germline V gene lookup returns CDR1 SGHRS and CDR2 YFSETQ. This CDR3 is built from 13 residues. V shed 6 bases and J shed 1 base, with 10 bases lying between them. The CDR3, as DNA: TGCGCCAGCAAACGACAGAGGAACACTGAAGCTTTCTTT. It is translated as CASKRQRNTEAFF. Together with reference TRBV5-1 and TRBJ1-1, the CDR3 gives the full variable domain: KAGVTQTPRYLIKTRGQQVTLSCSPISGHRSVSWYQQTPGQGLQFLFEYFSETQRNKGNFPGRFSGRQFSNSRSEMNVSTLELGDSALYLCASKRQRNTEAFFGQGTRLTVV.

The J gene is TRBJ2-5, the V gene TRBV24-1, with D unresolved. The CDR3 spans 15 residues. Between the trimmed V and J ends, which lost 4 bases and 3 bases, there was a span of 14 bases. Germline V gene data show CDR1 as KGHDR and CDR2 as SFDVKD. For the CDR3, the DNA is TGTGCCACCAGTGACCCCGAAGAGATGAAAGAGACCCAGTACTTC. This translates into CATSDPEEMKETQYF.

Turning to this clonotype: A much larger clone sits a single nucleotide away, making a read error possible. The genes are TRBV11-2 and TRBJ2-5; D not certain. Between the trimmed V and J ends, which lost 5 bases and 6 bases, there was a span of 13 bases. This CDR3 has 13 residues. CDR1 is SGHAT, CDR2 FQNNGV, per germline. Here the CDR3 DNA reads TGTGCCAGCAGCCCCCAGTTGGATAAGACCCAGTACTTC. Amino acids: CASSPQLDKTQYF.

This clonotype appeared a few times. The chain uses TRBV5-1 and TRBJ2-1, with 7 bases fitting TRBD1. Germline V gene data show CDR1 as SGHRS and CDR2 as YFSETQ. The V segment lost 2 bases and the J segment 10 bases; nucleotides outside the gene matches: 9. CDR3 length: 14 amino acids. CDR3 protein: CASSFSRDRREQFF. The CDR3 nucleotides are TGCGCCAGCAGCTTTTCCCGGGACAGACGAGAGCAGTTCTTC.

This clonotype was counted a few times. The rearrangement joins TRBV29-1 to TRBJ2-3; D is unclear. CDR1 and CDR2 (germline): SQVTM, ANQGSEA. The CDR3 covers 11 residues. Trimming left V 5 bases short and J 3 bases short, with 6 bases between. CDR3 sequence (DNA): TGCAGCGTTCTACAGACAGATACGCAGTATTTT. This codes for CSVLQTDTQYF.

This clonotype was found a few times. The chain employs TRBV30 and TRBJ2-7, with 9 bases aligning to TRBD1. This CDR3 spans 15 amino acids. Trimming took 3 bases from V and 4 from J; bases not matched to a gene: 10. Germline CDR1 and CDR2: GTSNPN and SVGIG (reference sequence). CDR3 region: CAWRDSGTGPYEQYF. DNA of the CDR3: TGTGCCTGGAGAGATTCCGGGACAGGGCCTTACGAGCAGTACTTC.

At least ten counts were recorded for this clonotype. The gene calls are TRBV12-3 or TRBV12-4 and TRBJ2-5; D tentatively reads TRBD1 or TRBD2 (5 bases each). Trimming pared 6 bases from V and 7 bases from J, leaving 18 bases between. This CDR3 comprises 14 residues. CDR3 nucleotides: TGTGCCAGCAGAACCACCGGGACCCTAGTGACCCAGTACTTC. Its translation: CASRTTGTLVTQYF.

V gene TRBV30 combines with J gene TRBJ2-7; TRBD2 matches at 7 bases. The CDR3 sequence is 12 residues long. J gave up 3 bases and V 3 bases, and 2 bases lay outside the gene matches. The germline CDR1 and CDR2 sequences are GTSNPN and SVGIG (reference sequence). CDR3 nucleotide sequence: TGTGCCTGGAGCTGGGGGGGCTACGAGCAGTACTTC. It specifies CAWSWGGYEQYF.

The gene calls are TRBV4-1 and TRBJ2-3, with 10 nucleotides matching TRBD2. The CDR3 contains 20 residues. The germline V gene encodes CDR1 MGHRA and CDR2 YSYEKL. V lost 0 bases to trimming and J lost 7 bases; unmatched junction nucleotides: 19. This chain's CDR3 is CASSQDPWSSGGFPSNTQYF. CDR3 nucleotide sequence: TGCGCCAGCAGCCAAGATCCTTGGAGTAGCGGGGGGTTCCCCTCGAATACGCAGTATTTT.

The chain carries TRBV6-5 and TRBJ1-1; D may be TRBD1 (6 bases). The CDR3 length is 14 residues. Per germline, CDR1 MNHEY and CDR2 SVGAGI. Trimming pared 0 bases from V and 9 bases from J, leaving 14 bases between. In nucleotides, the CDR3 is TGTGCCAGCAGTTACTCACATTTTACAGGGAAAGCTTTCTTT. As protein: CASSYSHFTGKAFF.

In its sample, this clonotype was seen a few times. The chain joins TRBV7-2 to TRBJ2-1; 8 bases line up with TRBD1. The V gene end was trimmed by 8 bases and the J gene end by 7 bases; junction bases not matched to a gene: 4. CDR1 is SGHTA, CDR2 FQGNSA, per germline. The CDR3 length is 12 residues. The CDR3 DNA reads as TGTGCCAGCGGGCGGACAGGGAATGAGCAGTTCTTC. It is translated as CASGRTGNEQFF.

This clonotype was detected many times. The chain employs TRBV4-3 and TRBJ2-3, with 8 bases aligning to TRBD1. Germline V gene sequence: CDR1 LGHNA, CDR2 YSLEER. V was pared by 1 base and J by 6 bases, with 9 bases of the junction left unmatched. The CDR3 sequence is 16 residues long. CDR3 region: CASSQGTGRRGDTQYF. DNA for the CDR3: TGCGCCAGCAGCCAAGGGACAGGGCGCCGGGGGGATACGCAGTATTTT.

This clonotype was found a few times. The genes are TRBV5-1 and TRBJ2-1; D not resolved. Germline V CDR1 and CDR2: SGHRS, YFSETQ. Trimming removed 3 bases from V and 7 bases from J, with 14 bases in between. The CDR3 consists of 14 residues. The CDR3 protein is CASSYRGLGNEQFF. In nucleotides, the CDR3 is TGCGCCAGCAGCTACCGTGGGTTGGGGAATGAGCAGTTCTTC.

The chain employs TRBV18 and TRBJ1-2, with D hard to call. This CDR3 spans 13 amino acids. Germline V gene data show CDR1 as KGHSH and CDR2 as LQKENI. Between the trimmed V and J ends, which lost 2 bases and 4 bases, there was a span of 8 bases. This CDR3 is CASSPMESYGYTF. CDR3 in DNA: TGTGCCAGCTCACCAATGGAGAGCTATGGCTACACCTTC.

This clonotype was found many times. V is TRBV4-3 and J is TRBJ2-3; the D gene is possibly TRBD1 (5 bases). The CDR3 totals 16 residues. Germline CDR1 and CDR2: LGHNA and YSLEER. V was cut by 0 bases and J by 2 bases, with 12 bases left in between. The CDR3, as DNA: TGCGCCAGCAGCCAAGATTGGGGCTTCGACACAGATACGCAGTATTTT. It encodes CASSQDWGFDTDTQYF.

A few counts support this clonotype. The chain is built from TRBV4-3 and TRBJ2-3; D not resolved. Looked up from germline, CDR1 is LGHNA and CDR2 is YSLEER. V was clipped by 0 bases and J by 2 bases, with 6 bases between them. This CDR3 has 14 amino acids. The DNA for the CDR3 is TGCGCCAGCAGCCAAGACCTCCACACAGATACGCAGTATTTT. Its protein product is CASSQDLHTDTQYF.